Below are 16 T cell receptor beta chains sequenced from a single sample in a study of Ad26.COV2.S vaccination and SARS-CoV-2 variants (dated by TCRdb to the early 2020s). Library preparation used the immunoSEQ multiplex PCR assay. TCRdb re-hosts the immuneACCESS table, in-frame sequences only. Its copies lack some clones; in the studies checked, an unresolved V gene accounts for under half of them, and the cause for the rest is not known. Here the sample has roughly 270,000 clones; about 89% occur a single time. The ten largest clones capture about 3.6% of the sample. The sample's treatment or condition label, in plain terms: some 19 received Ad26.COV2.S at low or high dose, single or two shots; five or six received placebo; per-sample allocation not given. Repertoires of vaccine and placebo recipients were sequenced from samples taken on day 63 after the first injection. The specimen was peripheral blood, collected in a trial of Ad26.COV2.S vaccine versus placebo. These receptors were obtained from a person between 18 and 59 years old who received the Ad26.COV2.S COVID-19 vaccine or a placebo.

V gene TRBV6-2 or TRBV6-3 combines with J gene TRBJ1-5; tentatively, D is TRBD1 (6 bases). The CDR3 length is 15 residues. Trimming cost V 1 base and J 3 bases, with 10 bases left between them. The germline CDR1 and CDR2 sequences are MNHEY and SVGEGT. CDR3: CASSYFQGPNQPQHF. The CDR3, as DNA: TGTGCCAGCAGTTACTTCCAGGGGCCCAATCAGCCCCAGCATTTT.

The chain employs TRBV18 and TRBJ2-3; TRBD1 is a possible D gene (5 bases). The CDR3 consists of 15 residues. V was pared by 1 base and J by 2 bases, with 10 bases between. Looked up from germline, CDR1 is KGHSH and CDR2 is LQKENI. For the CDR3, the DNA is TGTGCCAGCTCACCACTTGCAGGGCTCACAGATACGCAGTATTTT. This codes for CASSPLAGLTDTQYF.

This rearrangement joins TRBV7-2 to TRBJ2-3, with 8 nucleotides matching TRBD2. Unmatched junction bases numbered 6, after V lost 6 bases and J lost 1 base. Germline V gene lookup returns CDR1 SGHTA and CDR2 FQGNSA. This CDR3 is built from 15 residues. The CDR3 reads CASSYSGTRTDTQYF. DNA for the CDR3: TGTGCCAGCAGTTATAGCGGGACGCGCACAGATACGCAGTATTTT.

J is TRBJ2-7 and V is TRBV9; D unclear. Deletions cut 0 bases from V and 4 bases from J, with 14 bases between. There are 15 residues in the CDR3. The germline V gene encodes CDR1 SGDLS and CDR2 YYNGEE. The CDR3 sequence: CASSVAQDPKYEQYF. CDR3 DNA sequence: TGTGCCAGCAGCGTAGCCCAGGACCCTAAATACGAGCAGTACTTC.

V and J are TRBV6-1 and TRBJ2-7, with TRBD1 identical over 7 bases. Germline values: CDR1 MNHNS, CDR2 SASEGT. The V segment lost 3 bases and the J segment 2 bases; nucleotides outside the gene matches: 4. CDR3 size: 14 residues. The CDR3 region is CASSDRGNPYEQYF. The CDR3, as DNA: TGTGCCAGCAGTGACAGGGGGAATCCCTACGAGCAGTACTTC.

The CDR3 sequence is CASSRGQSNTEAFF. The CDR3 nucleotides read TGTGCCAGCAGCCGGGGGCAGTCGAACACTGAAGCTTTCTTT. The chain has TRBV5-6 and TRBJ1-1, with D perhaps matching TRBD1 (6 bases). The CDR3 sequence is 14 residues long. V shed 4 bases and J shed 1 base, with 11 bases lying between them. Germline V gene sequence: CDR1 SGHDT, CDR2 YYEEEE. Filled out from reference TRBV5-6 and TRBJ1-1, the complete variable domain reads DAGVTQSPTHLIKTRGQQVTLRCSPKSGHDTVSWYQQALGQGPQFIFQYYEEEERQRGNFPDRFSGHQFPNYSSELNVNALLLGDSALYLCASSRGQSNTEAFFGQGTRLTVV.

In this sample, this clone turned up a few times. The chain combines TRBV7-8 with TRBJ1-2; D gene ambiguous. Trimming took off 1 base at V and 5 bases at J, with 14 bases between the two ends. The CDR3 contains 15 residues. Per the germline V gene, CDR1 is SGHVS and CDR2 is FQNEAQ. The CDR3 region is CASSLDTGPGYGYTF. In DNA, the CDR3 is TGTGCCAGCAGCTTAGACACGGGCCCGGGTTATGGCTACACCTTC.

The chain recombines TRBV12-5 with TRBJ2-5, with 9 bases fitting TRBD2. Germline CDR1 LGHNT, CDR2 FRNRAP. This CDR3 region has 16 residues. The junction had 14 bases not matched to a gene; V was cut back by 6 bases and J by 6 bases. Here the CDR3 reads CASGAGGSGSGQTQYF. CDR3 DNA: TGTGCTAGTGGCGCAGGGGGTAGCGGGAGTGGTCAGACCCAGTACTTC. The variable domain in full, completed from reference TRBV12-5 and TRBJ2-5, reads DARVTQTPRHKVTEMGQEVTMRCQPILGHNTVFWYRQTMMQGLELLAYFRNRAPLDDSGMPKDRFSAEMPDATLATLKIQPSEPRDSAVYFCASGAGGSGSGQTQYFGPGTRLLVL.

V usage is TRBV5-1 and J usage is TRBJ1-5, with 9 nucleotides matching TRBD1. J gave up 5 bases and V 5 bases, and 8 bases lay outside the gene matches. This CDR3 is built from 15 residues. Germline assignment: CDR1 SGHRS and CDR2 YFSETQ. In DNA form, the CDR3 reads TGCGCCAGCAGGGAAACAGGGGGCGTCGATCAGCCCCAGCATTTT. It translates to CASRETGGVDQPQHF.

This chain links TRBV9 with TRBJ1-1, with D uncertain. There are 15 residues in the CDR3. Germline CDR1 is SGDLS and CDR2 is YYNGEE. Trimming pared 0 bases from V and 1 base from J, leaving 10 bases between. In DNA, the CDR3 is TGTGCCAGCAGCGTAGCCGGTGACACGAACACTGAAGCTTTCTTT. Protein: CASSVAGDTNTEAFF.

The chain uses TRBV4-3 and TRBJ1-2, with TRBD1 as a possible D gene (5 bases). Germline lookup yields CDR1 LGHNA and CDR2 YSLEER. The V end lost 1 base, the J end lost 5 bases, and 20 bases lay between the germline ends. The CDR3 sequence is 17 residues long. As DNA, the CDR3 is TGCGCCAGCAGCCAAGCCCCCGTAGGGGTTACGGGGTATGGCTACACCTTC. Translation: CASSQAPVGVTGYGYTF.

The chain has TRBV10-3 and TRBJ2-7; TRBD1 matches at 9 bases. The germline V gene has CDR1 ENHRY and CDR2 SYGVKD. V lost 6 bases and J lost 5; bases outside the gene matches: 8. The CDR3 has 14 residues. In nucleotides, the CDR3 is TGTGCCATCAGCAGCCCGGGACAGGGCCACGAGCAGTACTTC. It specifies CAISSPGQGHEQYF.

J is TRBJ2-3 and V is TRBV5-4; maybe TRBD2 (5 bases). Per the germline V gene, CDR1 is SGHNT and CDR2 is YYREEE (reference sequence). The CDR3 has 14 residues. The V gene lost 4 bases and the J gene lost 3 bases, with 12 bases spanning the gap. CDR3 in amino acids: CASSLAGRTDTQYF. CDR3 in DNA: TGTGCCAGCAGCCTGGCTGGGAGAACAGATACGCAGTATTTT.

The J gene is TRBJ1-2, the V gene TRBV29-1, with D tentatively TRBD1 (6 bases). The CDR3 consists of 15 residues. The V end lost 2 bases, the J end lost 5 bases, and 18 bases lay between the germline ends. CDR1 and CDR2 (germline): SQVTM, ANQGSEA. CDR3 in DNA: TGCAGCGTTGAAAGGGGGTTGCGGTCGCATTATGGCTACACCTTC. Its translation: CSVERGLRSHYGYTF. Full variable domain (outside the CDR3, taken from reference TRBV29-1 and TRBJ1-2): SAVISQKPSRDICQRGTSLTIQCQVDSQVTMMFWYRQQPGQSLTLIATANQGSEATYESGFVIDKFPISRPNLTFSTLTVSNMSPEDSSIYLCSVERGLRSHYGYTFGSGTRLTVV.

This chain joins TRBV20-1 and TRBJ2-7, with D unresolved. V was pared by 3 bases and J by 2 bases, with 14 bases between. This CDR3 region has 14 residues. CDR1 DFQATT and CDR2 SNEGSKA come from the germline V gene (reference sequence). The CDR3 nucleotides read TGCAGTGCTAGTCCGAATATCCTTGCCTACGAGCAGTACTTC. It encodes CSASPNILAYEQYF.

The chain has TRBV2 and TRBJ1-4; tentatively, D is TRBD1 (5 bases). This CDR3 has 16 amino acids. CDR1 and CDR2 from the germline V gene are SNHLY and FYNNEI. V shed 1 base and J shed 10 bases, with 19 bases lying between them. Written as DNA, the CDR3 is TGTGCCAGCAGTGAAGATGCGGCCAGGGCATCAGGAAAACTGTTTTTT. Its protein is CASSEDAARASGKLFF.